This TCR beta chain is drawn from a study of blood T cell repertoires in COVID-19 (dated by TCRdb to about 2020). Regarding the study in general: Collaborator samples came from the United States, Italy and Spain and covered acute and convalescent phases of COVID-19. A freely available public database, intended as a resource for researchers studying the immune response to SARS-CoV-2, is where the repertoires were released. The material from the prospective study consisted of cDNA or gDNA derived from T cells, B-cell-depleted T cells, or PBMCs. Samples were obtained from the ongoing ImmuneRACE study (first 160 participants) and from about 1,300 subjects provided by 6 global collaborators. Where HLA class I and class II types were available, the types were taken from metadata supplied by the sample provider, not from assay-based typing. Nearly every sample came with metadata listing a de-identified subject ID, COVID-19 status, age in years and sex. Deeply sampled blood TCRbeta repertoires from subjects exposed to, actively infected with, or recovered from COVID-19 were included in the dataset.

Paper-wide results and their limitations: The amount of clinical and demographic metadata varied by source and participant and was provided uncurated.

Details on this clone: Its cognate antigen has yet to be identified. The sample holds no much larger clone one base away, and base qualities are not on file.

The collaborating institutions used their own protocols to collect whole blood in K2EDTA tubes. Collaborator samples were shipped for TCRbeta analysis as frozen whole blood, isolated PBMCs, or DNA extracted from either sample type. CDR1 MDHEN and CDR2 SYDVKM are derived from the germline V gene. The CDR3 contains 15 residues, cysteine and phenylalanine counted. The retained sequence is limited to the CDR3, 45 bases, with the frame set at the first base. Trimming at the junction amounts to 5 bases on V and 1 base on J, and the germline ends lie 12 bases apart. The immunoSEQ Assay, a bias-controlled multiplex PCR, was used to amplify TCRbeta CDR3 regions from genomic DNA. From the authors' description of their analysis: Within the assay, amplification of reference gene primers was used to estimate how many nucleated cells each sample contained. To quantify the absolute abundance of each unique TCRbeta CDR3 rearrangement, sequence reads were collapsed and filtered. For each sample, productive Simpson clonality was calculated as the square root of Simpson's diversity index across productive rearrangements. Held by TCRdb, this immuneACCESS table contains in-frame sequences only and omits some clones. Under half of the omission traces to an unresolved V gene where checked; the cause of the rest is unknown. V and J calls and clone size follow that table, whereas D and trimming were derived from the DNA. The sample table contains around 97,000 clones; only one count was recorded for 89% of them. The ten biggest clones cover around 3.7% of the sample.

The sequence was collected from a woman aged 55-69 years with acute or convalescent COVID-19. Here the chain combines TRBV28 and TRBJ1-5; the D gene is perhaps TRBD1, from 6 matching bases. Specimen: peripheral blood. The nucleotide sequence is given as TGTGCCAGCAGTCCCGGACAGATAAGCAATCAGCCCCAGCATTTT. Translated, this gives CASSPGQISNQPQHF. Extended through the reference TRBV28 and TRBJ1-5 proteins, this CDR3 yields the full variable domain: DVKVTQSSRYLVKRTGEKVFLECVQDMDHENMFWYRQDPGLGLRLIYFSYDVKMKEKGDIPEGYSVSREKKERFSLILESASTNQTSMYLCASSPGQISNQPQHFGDGTRLSIL.